These T cell receptor beta chains were read from a single sample in a study of blood T cell repertoires in COVID-19. Produced via immunoSEQ multiplex PCR; TCRdb's table is partial and in-frame only. The sample includes 68,000 or so clones, 75% to 90% of them seen just once. The sample was peripheral blood. Receptors originate from a man younger than 45 with acute or convalescent COVID-19. Each CDR3 is given with its conserved first and last residue. The D gene is left open where the match is weak.

DNA,CDR3,J,D,V
TGTGCCAGCAGTCGGGTACTCTCTGGAAACACCATATATTTT,CASSRVLSGNTIYF,TRBJ1-3,-,TRBV2
TGTGCCAGCAGCTCTTCCGGGGGGGGAACCGAGACCCAGTACTTC,CASSSSGGGTETQYF,TRBJ2-5,TRBD2,TRBV5-4
TGTGCCAGCATCGAGTGGAGGGCGGACAATGAGCAGTTCTTC,CASIEWRADNEQFF,TRBJ2-1,-,TRBV6-5
TGTGCCAGCAGTCGCCTCGCGGACACCGACCTTGGCTACACCTTC,CASSRLADTDLGYTF,TRBJ1-2,-,TRBV28
TGTGCCATCAGGGGGGGACAGGGATACAGCGATGAGCAGTTCTTC,CAIRGGQGYSDEQFF,TRBJ2-1,TRBD1,TRBV10-3
TGTGCCAGCAGCTCCCGGGCTCGGGGGACAGATACGCAGTATTTT,CASSSRARGTDTQYF,TRBJ2-3,-,TRBV5-6
TGCGCCAGCAGTCAACGTCCCCCGGGACTAGCGGGAATACATGAGCAGTTCTTC,CASSQRPPGLAGIHEQFF,TRBJ2-1,TRBD2,TRBV5-1
TGTGCCTGGAGAAACGGGGGTGGGTACAATGAGCAGTTCTTC,CAWRNGGGYNEQFF,TRBJ2-1,-,TRBV30
TGTGCCAGCAGTGAGACTAGCGGGAGCGATGAGCAGTTCTTC,CASSETSGSDEQFF,TRBJ2-1,TRBD2,TRBV6-4
TGTGCCAGTAGTATACGGGGACAGAGCTCTGGGGCCAACGTCCTGACTTTC,CASSIRGQSSGANVLTF,TRBJ2-6,TRBD1,TRBV19
TGTGCCAGCAGCTCCGGGACAGGGGTCCCTGAGCAGTACTTC,CASSSGTGVPEQYF,TRBJ2-7,TRBD1,TRBV7-2
TGTGCCTGGAGGGACCCCGGGACAGGTACGATATTGCCTGCTTTCTTT,CAWRDPGTGTILPAFF,TRBJ1-1,TRBD1,TRBV30
TGTGCCAGCTCACCCGAAGAGCACTATGGCTACACCTTC,CASSPEEHYGYTF,TRBJ1-2,-,TRBV18
TGTGCCAGCAGTGACGCGGGCTCTGGAAACACCATATATTTT,CASSDAGSGNTIYF,TRBJ1-3,-,TRBV6-4